These 15 T cell receptor beta chains originate from one sample sequenced in a study of blood T cell repertoires in COVID-19. TCRdb's table, derived via immunoSEQ multiplex PCR, lists solely in-frame clones and lacks some. This table has some 190,000 clones, roughly 77% appearing once. The sample comprised PBMCs or T cells enriched from blood (not recorded which). These receptors came from a woman aged 45 to 65 with acute COVID-19.

This clone was seen just once. Germline and junction disagree at one end, which may indicate a read error. This chain connects TRBV4-3 to TRBJ2-3; possible D gene TRBD2, 6 bases. Looked up from germline, CDR1 is LGHNA and CDR2 is YSLEER. The CDR3 totals 14 residues. The CDR3: CASSQDDQGLVISF. As DNA, the CDR3 is TGCGCCAGCAGCCAAGACGATCAGGGACTTGTCATCTCCTTT.

CDR3 in amino acids: CASSSAGFPAFF. The CDR3 DNA sequence: TGTGCCAGCAGTTCCGCAGGGTTCCCAGCTTTCTTT. The rearrangement uses TRBV28 and TRBJ1-1; possibly TRBD1 for D (5 bases). Germline V CDR1 and CDR2: MDHEN, SYDVKM. The V end was cut by 4 bases, the J end by 10 bases, with 13 bases between. This CDR3 region has 12 residues.

The rearrangement joins TRBV7-9 to TRBJ1-6; 9 bases are a match to TRBD1. The CDR3 extends over 14 amino acids. Germline V gives CDR1 SEHNR, CDR2 FQNEAQ (reference sequence). The V gene end was trimmed by 5 bases and the J gene end by 11 bases; junction bases not matched to a gene: 7. CDR3 bases: TGTGCCAGCAGCCCAGGGGACAGGGAGACACCCCTCCACTTT. Translating it yields CASSPGDRETPLHF. The full variable domain, with the rest looked up from reference TRBV7-9 and TRBJ1-6, is DTGVSQNPRHKITKRGQNVTFRCDPISEHNRLYWYRQTLGQGPEFLTYFQNEAQLEKSRLLSDRFSAERPKGSFSTLEIQRTEQGDSAMYLCASSPGDRETPLHFGNGTRLTVT.

In its sample, this clone was seen a few times. The chain has TRBV13 and TRBJ1-2; D uncertain. Trimming stripped 2 bases from V and 5 bases from J, with 6 bases between. Germline V gives CDR1 PRHDT, CDR2 FYEKMQ (reference sequence). The CDR3 is 12 residues long. The CDR3 loop reads CASSLREYGYTF. DNA for the CDR3: TGTGCCAGCAGCTTAAGGGAGTATGGCTACACCTTC.

This sequence joins TRBV6-5 and TRBJ1-6; no definite D call. Trimming took 6 bases from V and 7 from J, leaving 16 bases between them. The CDR3 is 15 amino acids. Germline loops: CDR1 MNHEY, CDR2 SVGAGI. For the CDR3, the DNA is TGTGCCAGCAGACCACGGACTGACCAAAATTCACCCCTCCACTTT. Amino acid sequence: CASRPRTDQNSPLHF.

The genes are TRBV7-6 and TRBJ2-2; tentatively, D is TRBD2 (7 bases). Germline-derived CDR1 and CDR2 are SGHVS and FNYEAQ. V was trimmed by 6 bases and J by 0 bases, leaving 11 bases between them. CDR3 size: 15 residues. The CDR3 bases are TGTGCCAGCAGGCGCGGGGGCCCGAACACCGGGGAGCTGTTTTTT. It specifies CASRRGGPNTGELFF.

The gene calls are TRBV5-1 and TRBJ2-3; 8 bases match TRBD1. The CDR3 contains 15 residues. In germline, CDR1 is SGHRS, CDR2 YFSETQ. With V trimmed by 3 bases and J by 5 bases, 8 bases remained unmatched. The chain's CDR3 is CASSSPGGPQDTQYF. CDR3 nucleotide sequence: TGCGCCAGCAGCTCTCCAGGGGGCCCACAAGATACGCAGTATTTT.

The rearrangement links TRBV15 to TRBJ1-4, with 10 nucleotides matching TRBD1. The CDR3 is 13 residues long. CDR1 LNHNV and CDR2 YYDKDF come from the germline V gene (reference sequence). Trimming took 8 bases from V and 13 from J; bases not matched to a gene: 10. CDR3 protein: CATGTGTGVSLFF. In DNA, the CDR3 is TGTGCCACCGGAACCGGGACAGGGGTCTCACTGTTTTTT.

V usage is TRBV19 and J usage is TRBJ2-2; D possibly corresponds to TRBD1 (5 bases). The length of the CDR3 is 18 residues. The ends were cut back, 1 base at V and 2 bases at J, with 17 bases in the middle. CDR1 is LNHDA, CDR2 SQIVND, per germline (reference sequence). In nucleotides, the CDR3 is TGTGCCAGTAGTATAGCTCGTAGGGGATTAACAAACACCGGGGAGCTGTTTTTT. It codes for CASSIARRGLTNTGELFF. The whole variable domain, remainder taken from reference TRBV19 and TRBJ2-2, is DGGITQSPKYLFRKEGQNVTLSCEQNLNHDAMYWYRQDPGQGLRLIYYSQIVNDFQKGDIAEGYSVSREKKESFPLTVTSAQKNPTAFYLCASSIARRGLTNTGELFFGEGSRLTVL.

This clone was observed a handful of times. J is TRBJ2-2 and V is TRBV4-3; D may be TRBD2 (6 bases). The CDR3 is made up of 15 amino acids. V shed 2 bases and J shed 1 base, with 8 bases lying between them. Germline values: CDR1 LGHNA, CDR2 YSLEER. In nucleotides, the CDR3 is TGCGCCAGCAGCCAACTCGGGGGGAACACCGGGGAGCTGTTTTTT. Its translation: CASSQLGGNTGELFF.

The chain employs TRBV5-6 and TRBJ2-4; 9 positions match TRBD1. The CDR3 runs 17 residues. Losses at the gene ends were 5 bases for V and 3 bases for J; bases not matched to a gene: 12. Germline V CDR1 and CDR2: SGHDT, YYEEEE. The chain's CDR3 is CASSTQGDRVGKNIQYF. For the CDR3, the DNA is TGTGCCAGCAGTACTCAGGGGGACAGGGTAGGCAAAAACATTCAGTACTTC.

This clone has a single count. The V and J genes are TRBV28 and TRBJ1-4, with D maybe TRBD1 (5 bases). CDR1 MDHEN and CDR2 SYDVKM come from the germline V gene. V was clipped by 3 bases and J by 11 bases, with 16 bases between them. CDR3 length: 14 residues. CDR3 protein: CASSFSSGKYKLFF. For the CDR3, the DNA is TGTGCCAGCAGTTTCTCGTCAGGGAAGTATAAACTGTTTTTT.

This clone appeared a single time. V gene TRBV5-4 combines with J gene TRBJ1-2, with 7 bases fitting TRBD1. Germline CDR1 reads SGHNT; CDR2 reads YYREEE (reference sequence). This CDR3 has 14 residues. J gave up 7 bases and V 4 bases, and 10 bases lay outside the gene matches. The CDR3 loop reads CASSRWGQLGGYTF. The DNA for the CDR3 is TGTGCCAGCAGCCGATGGGGACAGTTAGGTGGCTACACCTTC.

V and J are TRBV7-2 and TRBJ2-6; D call uncertain. V was trimmed by 5 bases and J by 0 bases, leaving 8 bases between them. The CDR3 spans 15 residues. Germline V gene data show CDR1 as SGHTA and CDR2 as FQGNSA. The CDR3 is CASSPQISGANVLTF. Written as DNA, the CDR3 is TGTGCCAGCAGCCCACAGATCTCTGGGGCCAACGTCCTGACTTTC.

A few counts support this clone. The chain links TRBV12-3 or TRBV12-4 to TRBJ1-2, with no clear D. The CDR3 extends over 11 amino acids. Trimming removed 5 bases from V and 4 bases from J, with 5 bases in between. CDR3 bases: TGTGCCAGCAGTCCTCCCTATGGCTACACCTTC. Amino acids: CASSPPYGYTF.